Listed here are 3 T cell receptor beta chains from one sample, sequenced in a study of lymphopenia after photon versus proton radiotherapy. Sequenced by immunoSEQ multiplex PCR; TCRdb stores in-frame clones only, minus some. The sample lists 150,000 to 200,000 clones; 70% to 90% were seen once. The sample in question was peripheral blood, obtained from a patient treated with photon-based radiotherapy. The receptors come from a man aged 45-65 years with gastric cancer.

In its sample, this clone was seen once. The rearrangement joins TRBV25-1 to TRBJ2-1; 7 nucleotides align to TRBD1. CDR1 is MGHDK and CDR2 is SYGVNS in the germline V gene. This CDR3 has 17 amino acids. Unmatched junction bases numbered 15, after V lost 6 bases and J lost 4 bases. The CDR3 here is CASRGVLGQRSYNEQFF. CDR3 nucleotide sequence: TGTGCCAGCAGGGGGGTTCTGGGACAGAGAAGTTACAATGAGCAGTTCTTC.

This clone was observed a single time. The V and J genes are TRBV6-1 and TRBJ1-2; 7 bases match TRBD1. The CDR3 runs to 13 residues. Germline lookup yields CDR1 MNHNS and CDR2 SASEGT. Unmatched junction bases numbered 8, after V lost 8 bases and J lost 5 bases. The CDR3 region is CASRLTGSYGYTF. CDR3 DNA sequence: TGTGCCAGCCGATTGACAGGGTCATATGGCTACACCTTC.

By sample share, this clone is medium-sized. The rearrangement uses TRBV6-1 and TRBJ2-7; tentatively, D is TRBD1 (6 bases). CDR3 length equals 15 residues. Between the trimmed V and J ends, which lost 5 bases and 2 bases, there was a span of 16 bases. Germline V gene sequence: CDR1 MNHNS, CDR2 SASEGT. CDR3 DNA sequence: TGTGCCAGCAGTCCCACAACAGGGTCTGCCTACGAGCAGTACTTC. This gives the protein CASSPTTGSAYEQYF.